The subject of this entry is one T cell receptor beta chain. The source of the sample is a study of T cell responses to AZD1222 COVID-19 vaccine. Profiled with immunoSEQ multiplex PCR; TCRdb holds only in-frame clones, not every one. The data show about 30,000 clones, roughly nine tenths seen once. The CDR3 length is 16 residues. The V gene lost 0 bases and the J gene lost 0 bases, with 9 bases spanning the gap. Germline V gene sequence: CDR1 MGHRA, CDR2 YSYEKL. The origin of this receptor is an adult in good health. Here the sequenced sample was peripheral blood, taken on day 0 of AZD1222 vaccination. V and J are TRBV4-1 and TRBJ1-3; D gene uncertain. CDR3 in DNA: TGCGCCAGCAGCCAAGATCGGAGCAGCTCTGGAAACACCATATATTTT. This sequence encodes CASSQDRSSSGNTIYF.